Listed below are T cell receptor beta chains from one sample, sequenced in a study of Ad26.COV2.S vaccination and SARS-CoV-2 variants. The table came from immunoSEQ multiplex PCR; TCRdb's copy has only in-frame clones and leaves some out. The sample contains over 400,000 clones, 85% to 90% of which appear only once. This sample comprised peripheral blood, obtained in a trial of Ad26.COV2.S vaccine versus placebo. The source of these receptors is a person aged 18 to 65 who received the Ad26.COV2.S COVID-19 vaccine or a placebo. Both conserved end residues are part of each CDR3. Where a row states a size, it is once, few, many or the class of an expanded clone; other rows omit it.

>.|TRBV14
CASSPWMVPEQYF
>.|TRBV18
CASSPPRRPPYEQFF
>.|TRBV2
CASSEKFLLNQPQHF
>once|TRBV6-2/TRBV6-3
CASSYHLVAKNIQYF
>.|TRBV4-2
CASSQVSSGGVETQYF
>.|TRBV19
CASSKTSSYEQYF
>.|TRBV19
CASSIEGLYGYTF
>.|TRBV14
CASSQLPGPSTDTQYF
>.|TRBV19
CASSMVRTGRNTEAFF
>.|TRBV5-1
CASSPDSRGYEQYF
>.|TRBV4-3
CASSPRTGRMNTEAFF
>.|TRBV18
CASSHREASNQPQHF
>.|TRBV2
CASIETSNEQFF
>.|TRBV19
CASSSDRAFRRFGEKLFF
>once|TRBV6-5
CASSYRQGTLNYGYTF
>few|TRBV3-1/TRBV3-2
CASLPGYGDYGYTF
>.|TRBV5-4
CASSWAPQRDYNEQFF
>once|TRBV5-5
CASSWGGGPYSNQPQHF
>.|TRBV5-1
CASSQRPGTGGPWNEQFF
>.|TRBV6-6
CASSSDMSVYGYTF
>.|TRBV24-1
CATSDFWGRNTGELFF